This T cell receptor beta chain was recorded in a study of blood T cell repertoires in COVID-19. For the study at large: COVID-19 samples collected from the United States, Italy and Spain covered acute and convalescent phases. T cells, B-cell-depleted T cells, or PBMCs provided the cDNA or gDNA that served as material.

The CDR3 loop spans 13 amino acids. Per germline, CDR1 LNHDA and CDR2 SQIVND (reference sequence). V was shortened by 5 bases and J by 4 bases, with 9 bases between the two germline ends. Authors' processing steps: Quantification of nucleated cells was approximated via reference gene primer amplification. Clones were sequenced by immunoSEQ multiplex PCR, and TCRdb holds only the in-frame ones, with some missing. That table furnishes V, J and clone size, whereas the DNA furnished D and trimming. The sample comprises approximately 250,000 clones, under 90% of which are singletons, and 3.5% to 5% rests with the top ten.

Sequencing was performed on peripheral blood. The TCR comes from a man between 60 and 75 years old with acute or convalescent COVID-19. V gene TRBV19 combines with J gene TRBJ1-3; D unresolved. The CDR3 DNA reads TGTGCCAGTAGTCCCTGGAGAGGAAACACCATATATTTT. Translated: CASSPWRGNTIYF.